This paragraph reports one TCR beta chain. The data derive from a study of control samples from healthy donors and cancer patients. Sequencing used immunoSEQ multiplex PCR; TCRdb keeps in-frame clones, though not all of them. The sample records about 120,000 clones, roughly 90% being singletons. The CDR3 has 15 amino acids. V trimming: 5 bases; J trimming: 2 bases; junction bases outside the gene matches: 5. Looked up from germline, CDR1 is SNHLY and CDR2 is FYNNEI. The V and J genes are TRBV2 and TRBJ2-3, with TRBD1 matching over 9 bases. The sequence derives from a man in his forties or fifties in good health. Specimen: blood. CDR3 region: CASSRDRAYTDTQYF. The CDR3 DNA is TGTGCCAGCAGTCGGGACAGGGCATACACAGATACGCAGTATTTT.